The 2 T cell receptor beta chains below were found in one sample sequenced in a study of cytomegalovirus exposure and HLA in healthy donors. The PCR was carried out with 60 Vbeta primers and 13 Jbeta primers. The protocol was immunoSEQ multiplex PCR, while the TCRdb copy is restricted to in-frame clones and leaves out a portion. The sample lists roughly 250,000 clones; around two thirds were seen once. The sequenced sample consisted of PBMCs. All receptors come from a female donor in good health and CMV-seronegative.

The chain has TRBV6-6 and TRBJ2-1, with D possibly matching TRBD2 (6 bases). Germline V gene data show CDR1 as MNHNY and CDR2 as SVGAGI (reference sequence). V was pared by 8 bases and J by 2 bases, with 10 bases between. The CDR3 has 13 residues. This CDR3 reads CASSSETYNEQFF. DNA for the CDR3: TGTGCCAGCTCTAGCGAAACCTACAATGAGCAGTTCTTC.

There are a few counts of this clone. DNA of the CDR3: TGTGCCAGCAGCTTATTCGGGGTCGAGCAGTACTTC. As protein: CASSLFGVEQYF. The chain is built from TRBV7-2 and TRBJ2-7; TRBD2 is a possible D gene (5 bases). CDR1 and CDR2 (germline): SGHTA, FQGNSA. Trimming pared 2 bases from V and 6 bases from J, leaving 8 bases between. This CDR3 region has 12 residues.